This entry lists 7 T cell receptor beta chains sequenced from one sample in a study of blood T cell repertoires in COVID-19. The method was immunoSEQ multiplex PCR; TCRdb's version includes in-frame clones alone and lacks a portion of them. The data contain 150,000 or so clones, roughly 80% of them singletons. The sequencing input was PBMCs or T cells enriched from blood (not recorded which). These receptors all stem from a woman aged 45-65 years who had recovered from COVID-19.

This chain's CDR3 is CASSFSGTAGEKLFF. For the CDR3, the DNA is TGTGCCAGCAGCTTCTCCGGGACAGCGGGTGAAAAACTGTTTTTT. V is TRBV11-2 and J is TRBJ1-4, with TRBD1 matching 7 bases. The V gene end was trimmed by 3 bases and the J gene end by 7 bases; junction bases not matched to a gene: 8. The CDR3 is made up of 15 amino acids. Germline CDR1 reads SGHAT; CDR2 reads FQNNGV. Full variable domain (missing parts from reference TRBV11-2 and TRBJ1-4): EAGVAQSPRYKIIEKRQSVAFWCNPISGHATLYWYQQILGQGPKLLIQFQNNGVVDDSQLPKDRFSAERLKGVDSTLKIQPAKLEDSAVYLCASSFSGTAGEKLFFGSGTQLSVL.

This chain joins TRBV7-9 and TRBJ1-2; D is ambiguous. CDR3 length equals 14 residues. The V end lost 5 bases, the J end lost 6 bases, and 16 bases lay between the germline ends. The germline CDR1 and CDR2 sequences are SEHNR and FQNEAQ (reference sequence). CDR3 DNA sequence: TGTGCCAGCAGCCCCACAGCGGGCGGGCATGGCTACACCTTC. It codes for CASSPTAGGHGYTF.

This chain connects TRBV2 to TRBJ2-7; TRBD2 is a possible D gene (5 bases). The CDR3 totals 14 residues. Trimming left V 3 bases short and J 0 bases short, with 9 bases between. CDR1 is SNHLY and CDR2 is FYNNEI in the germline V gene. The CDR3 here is CASSDPGFSYEQYF. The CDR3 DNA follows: TGTGCCAGCAGTGACCCGGGGTTCTCCTACGAGCAGTACTTC.

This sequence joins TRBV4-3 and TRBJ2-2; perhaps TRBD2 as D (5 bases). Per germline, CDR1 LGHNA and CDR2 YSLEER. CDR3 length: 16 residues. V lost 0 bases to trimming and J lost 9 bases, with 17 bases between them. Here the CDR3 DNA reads TGCGCCAGCAGCCAAGATTTAGAGGCTAGCCCCCGGGAGCTGTTTTTT. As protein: CASSQDLEASPRELFF.

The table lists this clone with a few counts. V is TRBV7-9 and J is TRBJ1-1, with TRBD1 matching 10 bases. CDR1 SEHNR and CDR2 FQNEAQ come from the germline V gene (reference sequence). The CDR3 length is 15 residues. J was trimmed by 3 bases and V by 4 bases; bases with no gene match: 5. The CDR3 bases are TGTGCCAGCAGCTGGGCCGGGACAGGGGACACTGAAGCTTTCTTT. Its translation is CASSWAGTGDTEAFF.

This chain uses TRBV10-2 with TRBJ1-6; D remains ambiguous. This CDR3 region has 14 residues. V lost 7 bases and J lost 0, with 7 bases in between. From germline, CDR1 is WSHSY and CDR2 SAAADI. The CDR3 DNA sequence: TGCGCCAGCATTAGCAGCTCCTATAATTCACCCCTCCACTTT. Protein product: CASISSSYNSPLHF.

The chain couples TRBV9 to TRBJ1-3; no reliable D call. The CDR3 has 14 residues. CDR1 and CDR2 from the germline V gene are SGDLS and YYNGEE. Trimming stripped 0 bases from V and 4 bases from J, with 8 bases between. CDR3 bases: TGTGCCAGCAGCGTAGGCATGGGCGGAAACACCATATATTTT. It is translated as CASSVGMGGNTIYF.